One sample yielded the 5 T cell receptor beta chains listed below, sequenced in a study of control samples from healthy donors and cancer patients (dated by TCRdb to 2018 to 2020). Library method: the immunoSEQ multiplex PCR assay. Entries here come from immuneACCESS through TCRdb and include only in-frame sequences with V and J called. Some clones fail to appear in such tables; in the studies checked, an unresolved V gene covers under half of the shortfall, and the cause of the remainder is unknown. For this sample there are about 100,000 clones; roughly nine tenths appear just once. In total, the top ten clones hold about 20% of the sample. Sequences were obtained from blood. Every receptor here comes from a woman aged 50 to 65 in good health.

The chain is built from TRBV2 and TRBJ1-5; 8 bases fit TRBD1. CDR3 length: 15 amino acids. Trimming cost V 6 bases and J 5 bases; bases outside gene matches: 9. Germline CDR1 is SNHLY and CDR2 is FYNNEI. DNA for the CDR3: TGTGCCAGCAGACGGTCCGGGACAGGAGATCAGCCCCAGCATTTT. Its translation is CASRRSGTGDQPQHF.

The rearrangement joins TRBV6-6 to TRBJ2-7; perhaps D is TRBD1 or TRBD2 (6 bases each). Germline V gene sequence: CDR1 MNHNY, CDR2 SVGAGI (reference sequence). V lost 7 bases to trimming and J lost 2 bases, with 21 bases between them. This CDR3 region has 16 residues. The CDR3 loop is CASTQRGGTATYEQYF. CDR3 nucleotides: TGTGCCAGCACGCAGCGAGGGGGGACGGCGACCTACGAGCAGTACTTC.

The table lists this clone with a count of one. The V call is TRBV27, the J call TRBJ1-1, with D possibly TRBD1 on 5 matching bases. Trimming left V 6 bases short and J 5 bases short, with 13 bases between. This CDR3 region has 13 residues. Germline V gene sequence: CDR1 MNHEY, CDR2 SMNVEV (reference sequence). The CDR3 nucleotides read TGTGCCAGCAGCCCTGCAGGGCGGACTGAAGCTTTCTTT. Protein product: CASSPAGRTEAFF.

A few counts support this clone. DNA for the CDR3: TGTGCCAGCAGCTCGACTAGCGGGATCTACAATGAGCAGTTCTTC. Its protein is CASSSTSGIYNEQFF. The chain employs TRBV11-3 and TRBJ2-1, with TRBD2 matching over 11 bases. The CDR3 runs to 15 residues. Per the germline V gene, CDR1 is SGHNT and CDR2 is YENEEA. The V and J ends lost 4 bases and 3 bases, in that order; junction bases with no gene match: 2.

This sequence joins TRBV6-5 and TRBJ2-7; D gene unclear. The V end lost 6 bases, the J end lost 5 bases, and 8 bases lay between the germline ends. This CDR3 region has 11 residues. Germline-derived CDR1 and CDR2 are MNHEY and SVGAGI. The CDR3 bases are TGTGCCAGCAGCGAGACGAACGAGCAGTACTTC. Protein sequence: CASSETNEQYF.